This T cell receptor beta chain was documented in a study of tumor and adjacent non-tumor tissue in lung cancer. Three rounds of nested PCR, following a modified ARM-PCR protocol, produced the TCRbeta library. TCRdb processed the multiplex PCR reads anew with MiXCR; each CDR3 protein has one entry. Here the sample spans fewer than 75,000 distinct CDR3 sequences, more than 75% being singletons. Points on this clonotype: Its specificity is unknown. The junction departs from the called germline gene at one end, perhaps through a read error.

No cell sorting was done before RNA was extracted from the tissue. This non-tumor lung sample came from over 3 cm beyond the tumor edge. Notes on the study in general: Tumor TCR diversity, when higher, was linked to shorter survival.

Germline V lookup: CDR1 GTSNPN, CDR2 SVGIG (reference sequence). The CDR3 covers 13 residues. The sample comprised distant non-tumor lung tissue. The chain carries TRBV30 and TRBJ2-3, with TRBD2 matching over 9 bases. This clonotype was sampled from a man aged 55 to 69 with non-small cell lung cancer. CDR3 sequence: CALSDLAGASEYF. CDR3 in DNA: TGTGCCTTGAGTGACTTAGCGGGAGCTAGTGAGTATTTT.